These 21 T cell receptor beta chains were sequenced from one sample in a study of Graves' ophthalmopathy and Graves' hyperthyroidism (dated by TCRdb to 2017 to 2018). TCRdb names Illumina HiSeq 2000 as the instrument used. For repertoire sequencing, the TCR beta CDR3 regions were amplified from RNA transcripts. The first round of RT-PCR was done with HTBI primers and the Qiagen OneStep RT-PCR kit, and was followed by a second round of multiplex PCR, then size selection and purification. TCRdb handled the public reads itself, with Q25 trimming in fastp and clone calling in MiXCR, and kept productive beta chains. For every CDR3 protein sequence, its rows merge into one entry that carries the most common genes and DNA. The sample table lists about 620,000 distinct CDR3 sequences, about 20% of them with a count of one. The ten largest clones add up to approximately 7% of the sample. Sequencing used peripheral blood. The source is a woman in her late teens or twenties with stable Graves' hyperthyroidism. Some clones in this sample may be carry-over from other donors' samples. Donor details come from another sample of the same person, matched by shared clones.

This clonotype was seen many times. The chain combines TRBV13 with TRBJ1-5; 7 positions agree with TRBD1. Trimming at V came to 5 bases and at J to 6 bases, leaving 10 bases not matched to a gene. This CDR3 spans 15 amino acids. The germline V gene encodes CDR1 PRHDT and CDR2 FYEKMQ (reference sequence). CDR3 DNA: TGTGCCAGCAGCCTAAGGGGACAGTCCTCTCAGCCCCAGCATTTT. Protein product: CASSLRGQSSQPQHF.

DNA for the CDR3: TGTGCCACCAGCCCGGAGAGGGCTATCCAAATACGGGGCTACACCTTC. Translated, it gives CATSPERAIQIRGYTF. The chain links TRBV15 to TRBJ1-2, with D hard to call. Deletions cut 5 bases from V and 8 bases from J, with 24 bases between. The germline V gene encodes CDR1 LNHNV and CDR2 YYDKDF (reference sequence). The CDR3 consists of 16 residues.

CDR3 residues: CASSLYRQEKKSEAFF. The CDR3 bases are TGTGCCAGCAGCTTATATAGACAAGAAAAAAAGTCTGAAGCTTTCTTT. The chain is built from TRBV13 and TRBJ1-1, with D unclear. Germline CDR1 is PRHDT and CDR2 is FYEKMQ (reference sequence). The CDR3 totals 16 residues. V gave up 2 bases and J gave up 6 bases, with 19 bases separating them.

This clonotype was counted once. The J gene is TRBJ2-7, the V gene TRBV14; D is undetermined. V was cut by 1 base and J by 7 bases, with 14 bases left in between. Germline-derived CDR1 and CDR2 are SGHDN and FVKESK. The CDR3 totals 14 residues. CDR3 sequence reads: CASSQVVALGEQYF. CDR3 sequence (DNA): TGTGCCAGCAGCCAAGTAGTCGCCTTGGGGGAGCAGTACTTC.

The CDR3: CASSEMSGQGYEQYF. The CDR3 nucleotides are TGTGCCAGCAGCGAAATGTCCGGACAGGGCTACGAGCAGTACTTC. The chain couples TRBV6-1 to TRBJ2-7; the match to TRBD1 covers 8 bases. With V trimmed by 6 bases and J by 3 bases, 10 bases remained unmatched. Per the germline V gene, CDR1 is MNHNS and CDR2 is SASEGT. The CDR3 spans 15 residues.

This clonotype was recorded many times. The chain employs TRBV12-3 or TRBV12-4 and TRBJ1-2, with a tentative D call TRBD1 (6 bases). The CDR3 covers 15 residues. The ends were cut back, 1 base at V and 7 bases at J, with 16 bases in the middle. The CDR3 loop reads CASSLDGGGQSGYTF. In nucleotides, the CDR3 is TGTGCCAGCAGTTTAGATGGGGGGGGCCAAAGTGGCTACACCTTC.

This clonotype was seen repeatedly, ten times or more. The V call is TRBV7-6, the J call TRBJ1-2, with D possibly matching TRBD1 (6 bases). V was trimmed by 5 bases and J by 4 bases, leaving 14 bases between them. The CDR3 covers 14 residues. CDR1 and CDR2 from the germline V gene are SGHVS and FNYEAQ. The DNA of the CDR3 is TGTGCCAGCAGCCTGGACAGCTCGGGCTATGGCTACACCTTC. Translated: CASSLDSSGYGYTF.

The chain carries TRBV12-3 or TRBV12-4 and TRBJ1-5; no definite D call. The V end was cut by 5 bases, the J end by 6 bases, with 11 bases between. The CDR3 is made up of 13 amino acids. CDR3 DNA: TGTGCCAGCAGTAGCTGGGCCTCTCAGCCCCAGCATTTT. Residues: CASSSWASQPQHF.

The gene calls are TRBV12-3 or TRBV12-4 and TRBJ2-5; D ambiguous. Trimming took off 7 bases at V and 5 bases at J, with 8 bases between the two ends. The CDR3 length is 11 residues. The CDR3 loop reads CASTVAETQYF. CDR3 coding DNA: TGTGCCAGCACCGTGGCTGAGACCCAGTACTTC.

This clonotype occurred many times. The chain couples TRBV28 to TRBJ2-7, with D uncertain. This CDR3 spans 14 amino acids. The germline CDR1 and CDR2 sequences are MDHEN and SYDVKM. The V end was cut by 7 bases, the J end by 2 bases, with 15 bases between. In nucleotides, the CDR3 is TGTGCCAGCAATTCCAACACCGCGGCCTACGAGCAGTACTTC. Its translation: CASNSNTAAYEQYF.

This clonotype appeared many times. This rearrangement joins TRBV20-1 to TRBJ2-7, with D maybe TRBD1 (6 bases). The CDR3 has 14 amino acids. Trimming removed 3 bases at V and 2 bases at J, with 14 bases between. Looked up from germline, CDR1 is DFQATT and CDR2 is SNEGSKA (reference sequence). This CDR3 reads CSARAGEITYEQYF. The CDR3 DNA is TGCAGTGCTAGGGCAGGGGAAATAACCTACGAGCAGTACTTC.

The J gene is TRBJ1-2, the V gene TRBV6-1, with TRBD1 matching 7 bases. The CDR3 sequence is 14 residues long. Germline V gene lookup returns CDR1 MNHNS and CDR2 SASEGT. J gave up 2 bases and V 8 bases, and 8 bases lay outside the gene matches. This CDR3 reads CASGDQQGNYGYTF. CDR3 DNA sequence: TGTGCCAGCGGAGACCAACAGGGGAACTATGGCTACACCTTC.

The chain carries TRBV20-1 and TRBJ2-7; a possible D gene is TRBD1 (5 bases). The ends were cut back, 5 bases at V and 5 bases at J, with 10 bases in the middle. Looked up from germline, CDR1 is DFQATT and CDR2 is SNEGSKA (reference sequence). The CDR3 contains 11 residues. The CDR3 region is CSAWTRDEQYF. The DNA for the CDR3 is TGCAGTGCTTGGACACGAGACGAGCAGTACTTC.

This rearrangement joins TRBV7-2 to TRBJ2-2; 7 bases agree with TRBD1. The V gene's germline CDR1 is SGHTA and CDR2 FQGNSA. The ends lost 4 bases at V and 7 bases at J; junction bases unmatched: 9. The CDR3 has 15 amino acids. The CDR3 DNA is TGTGCCAGCAGCTCGAGAAAGACAGGGAGCGGGGAGCTGTTTTTT. Protein: CASSSRKTGSGELFF.

This chain uses TRBV11-2 with TRBJ1-2; unclear D gene. Germline CDR1 and CDR2: SGHAT and FQNNGV. Trimming shortened V by 0 bases and J by 4 bases, and 9 bases separated the two germline ends. This CDR3 is 14 amino acids long. Written as DNA, the CDR3 is TGTGCCAGCAGCTTAGATCGGGGATCCTATGGCTACACCTTC. This codes for CASSLDRGSYGYTF.

This clonotype has ten or more counts. V and J are TRBV12-3 or TRBV12-4 and TRBJ1-6, with unresolved D. V lost 5 bases and J 3 bases, leaving 8 bases between the germline ends. The CDR3 extends over 14 amino acids. The DNA for the CDR3 is TGTGCCAGCAGTCAAACTAGCTATAATTCACCCCTCCACTTT. It is translated as CASSQTSYNSPLHF.

This clonotype has a count of ten or more. This chain joins TRBV11-2 and TRBJ2-5, with TRBD2 matching 11 bases. Trimming took 3 bases from V and 1 from J; bases not matched to a gene: 4. Germline V gene lookup returns CDR1 SGHAT and CDR2 FQNNGV. The CDR3 sequence is 16 residues long. CDR3 loop: CASSFGLAGIQETQYF. In nucleotides, the CDR3 is TGTGCCAGCAGCTTCGGACTAGCGGGCATCCAAGAGACCCAGTACTTC.

The chain is built from TRBV28 and TRBJ1-1; D might be TRBD1 (5 bases). V was cut by 7 bases and J by 0 bases, with 15 bases left in between. Germline V gene lookup returns CDR1 MDHEN and CDR2 SYDVKM. The CDR3 is 15 residues long. CDR3 nucleotide sequence: TGTGCCAGCACACACAGGAGCTTCATGAACACTGAAGCTTTCTTT. This translates into CASTHRSFMNTEAFF.

This clonotype was counted ten times or more. The germline gene is not matched at one end of the junction; a read error may be the cause. The V and J genes are TRBV20-1 and TRBJ1-2; 7 bases are shared with TRBD1. The CDR3 has 13 amino acids. Germline V lookup: CDR1 DFQATT, CDR2 SNEGSKA (reference sequence). Written as DNA, the CDR3 is TGCAGTGCCCAGGACAGGAGAGCCTATGACTACACCTTC. Translated: CSAQDRRAYDYTF.

This clonotype was counted at least ten times. The chain combines TRBV7-2 with TRBJ1-1; no firm D call. CDR1 and CDR2 from the germline V gene are SGHTA and FQGNSA. The CDR3 contains 15 residues. V lost 0 bases and J 1 base, leaving 9 bases between the germline ends. The chain's CDR3 is CASSLAGPTNTEAFF. The CDR3 DNA is TGTGCCAGCAGCTTAGCAGGACCGACGAACACTGAAGCTTTCTTT.

This clonotype was counted many times. This chain uses TRBV28 with TRBJ2-7; 8 bases align to TRBD1. V gave up 3 bases and J gave up 6 bases; unmatched junction bases: 10. CDR1 is MDHEN, CDR2 SYDVKM, per germline. The CDR3 has 15 amino acids. CDR3 sequence reads: CASSLFGQGGLEQYF. The DNA for the CDR3 is TGTGCCAGCAGTTTGTTCGGACAGGGTGGTCTCGAGCAGTACTTC.